This TCR beta chain was observed in a study of blood T cell repertoires in COVID-19. CDR1 is SGHTS and CDR2 is YDEGEE in the germline V gene. CDR3 length equals 15 residues. The junction had 1 base not matched to a gene; V was cut back by 2 bases and J by 2 bases. Sequencing was performed with immunoSEQ multiplex PCR; in TCRdb, only in-frame clones are kept and a portion is missing. The sample lists 90,000 to 120,000 clones; 75% to 90% were seen once. The chain combines TRBV5-8 with TRBJ1-3, with 10 bases fitting TRBD1. The specimen sequenced was peripheral blood. The TCR was taken from a man in his 60s with acute or convalescent COVID-19. CDR3 nucleotides: TGTGCCAGCAGCTTTGACAGGGGGCCTGGAAACACCATATATTTT. This encodes CASSFDRGPGNTIYF.